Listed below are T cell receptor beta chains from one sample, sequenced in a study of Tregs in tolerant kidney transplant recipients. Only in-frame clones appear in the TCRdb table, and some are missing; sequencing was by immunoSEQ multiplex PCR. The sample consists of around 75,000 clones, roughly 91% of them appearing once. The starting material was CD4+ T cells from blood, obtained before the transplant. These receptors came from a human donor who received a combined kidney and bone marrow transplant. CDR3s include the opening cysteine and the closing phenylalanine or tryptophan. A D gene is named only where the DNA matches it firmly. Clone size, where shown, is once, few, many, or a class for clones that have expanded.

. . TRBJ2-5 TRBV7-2 CASSFRGETQYF TGTGCCAGCAGCTTCAGGGGAGAGACCCAGTACTTC
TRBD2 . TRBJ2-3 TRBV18 CASSLAGEDTQYF TGTGCCAGCTCACTAGCGGGAGAAGATACGCAGTATTTT
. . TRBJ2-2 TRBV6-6 CASKPANTGELFF TGTGCCAGCAAACCGGCGAACACCGGGGAGCTGTTTTTT
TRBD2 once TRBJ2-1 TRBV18 CASSPGLAGGEQFF TGTGCCAGCTCACCGGGACTAGCGGGAGGCGAGCAGTTCTTC
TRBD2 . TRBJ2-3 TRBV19 CASSDAGVSDTQYF TGTGCCAGTAGTGACGCGGGAGTCTCCGATACGCAGTATTTT
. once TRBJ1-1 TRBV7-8 CASRKTGNTEAFF TGTGCCAGCAGAAAAACAGGGAACACTGAAGCTTTCTTT
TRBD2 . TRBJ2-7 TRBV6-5 CASSYATSGRGEQYF TGTGCCAGCAGTTACGCGACTAGCGGGAGAGGCGAGCAGTACTTC
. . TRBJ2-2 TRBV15 CATSRVAGELFF TGTGCCACCAGCAGAGTCGCCGGGGAGCTGTTTTTT
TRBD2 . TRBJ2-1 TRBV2 CATTILAGGGNEQFF TGTGCCACTACCATACTAGCGGGAGGAGGGAATGAGCAGTTCTTC
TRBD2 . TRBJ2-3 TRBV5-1 CASSLGASGSTDTQYF TGCGCCAGCAGCTTGGGGGCTAGCGGGAGCACAGATACGCAGTATTTT
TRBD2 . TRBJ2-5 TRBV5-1 CASSPAPGLAGRETQYF TGCGCCAGCAGCCCCGCCCCGGGACTAGCGGGGAGAGAGACCCAGTACTTC
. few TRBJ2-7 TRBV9 CASSPREYEQYF TGTGCCAGCAGCCCAAGGGAGTACGAGCAGTACTTC
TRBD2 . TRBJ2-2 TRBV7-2 CASSLRRGGATGELFF TGTGCCAGCAGCTTGAGGCGCGGGGGAGCCACCGGGGAGCTGTTTTTT
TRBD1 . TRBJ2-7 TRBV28 CASTVGGDTIYEQYF TGTGCCAGCACCGTAGGGGGCGATACTATCTACGAGCAGTACTTC
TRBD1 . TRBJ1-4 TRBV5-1 CASSLQGGNEKLFF TGCGCCAGCAGCTTGCAGGGGGGTAATGAAAAACTGTTTTTT
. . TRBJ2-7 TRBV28 CASTRSYRGEQYF TGTGCCAGCACGAGATCCTATAGGGGCGAGCAGTACTTC
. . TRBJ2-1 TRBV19 CASSGLQGYNEQFF TGTGCCAGTAGTGGTCTTCAGGGCTACAATGAGCAGTTCTTC
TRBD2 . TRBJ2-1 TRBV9 CASSVLTSGIPRDEQFF TGTGCCAGCAGCGTACTGACTAGCGGGATCCCGCGGGATGAGCAGTTCTTC
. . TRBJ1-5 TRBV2 CASSALGQPQHF TGTGCCAGCAGCGCCCTCGGGCAGCCCCAGCATTTT
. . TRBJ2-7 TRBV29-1 CSAGETGGGRYEQYF TGCAGCGCAGGAGAAACAGGGGGAGGGAGGTACGAGCAGTACTTC
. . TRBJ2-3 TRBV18 CASSKQNTQYF TGTGCCAGCTCAAAACAGAATACGCAGTATTTT
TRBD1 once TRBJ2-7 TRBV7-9 CASSLDGTGVDEQYF TGTGCCAGCAGCCTCGATGGGACAGGGGTCGACGAGCAGTACTTC
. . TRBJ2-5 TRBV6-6 CASGHEGYGETQYF TGTGCCAGCGGTCATGAGGGTTACGGAGAGACCCAGTACTTC
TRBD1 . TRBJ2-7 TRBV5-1 CASSLTRDRGTEQYF TGCGCCAGCAGCTTGACCCGGGACAGGGGTACCGAGCAGTACTTC
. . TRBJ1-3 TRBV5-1 CASSPDRSGNTIYF TGCGCCAGCAGCCCTGACAGGTCTGGAAACACCATATATTTT
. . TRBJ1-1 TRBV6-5 CASSIGRGAEAFF TGTGCCAGCAGCATTGGGAGGGGCGCTGAAGCTTTCTTT
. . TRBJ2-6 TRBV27 CASSLLSPWGGVYSGANVLTF TGTGCCAGCAGTTTACTCTCACCTTGGGGCGGAGTATACTCTGGGGCCAACGTCCTGACTTTC
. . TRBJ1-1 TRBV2 CASTGGVVMNTEAFF TGTGCCAGCACCGGGGGGGTGGTTATGAACACTGAAGCTTTCTTT
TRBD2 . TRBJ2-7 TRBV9 CASSVGLADEQYF TGTGCCAGCAGCGTAGGACTAGCGGACGAGCAGTACTTC
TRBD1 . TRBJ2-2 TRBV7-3 CASSRRTGENTGELFF TGTGCCAGCAGCCGACGGACAGGAGAAAACACCGGGGAGCTGTTTTTT
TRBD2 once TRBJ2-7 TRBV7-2 CASSLAGLGVEQYF TGTGCCAGCAGCCTCGCGGGACTAGGGGTCGAGCAGTACTTC
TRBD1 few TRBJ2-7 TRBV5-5 CASSFRTGLTYEQYF TGTGCCAGCAGCTTCCGGACAGGCCTCACCTACGAGCAGTACTTC
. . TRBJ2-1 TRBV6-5 CASSTGGGEQFF TGTGCCAGCAGTACTGGGGGCGGTGAGCAGTTCTTC
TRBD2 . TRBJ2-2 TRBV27 CASSATPLAGVDGELFF TGTGCCAGCAGTGCGACTCCACTAGCGGGAGTGGACGGGGAGCTGTTTTTT
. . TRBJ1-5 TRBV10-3 CAISESTTGREEPQHF TGTGCCATCAGTGAGTCGACTACAGGGAGAGAGGAGCCCCAGCATTTT
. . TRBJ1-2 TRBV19 CASSIASGNYGYTF TGTGCCAGTAGTATCGCTTCAGGGAACTATGGCTACACCTTC
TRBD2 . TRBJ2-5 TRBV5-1 CASSPGLAGKTQYF TGCGCCAGCAGCCCGGGACTAGCGGGAAAGACCCAGTACTTC
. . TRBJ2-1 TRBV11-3 CASSLMSTGGEQFF TGTGCCAGCAGCTTAATGTCCACAGGCGGTGAGCAGTTCTTC
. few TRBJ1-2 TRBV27 CASVDRSVYGYTF TGTGCCAGCGTAGACAGGAGCGTCTATGGCTACACCTTC
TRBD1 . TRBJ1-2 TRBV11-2 CASSFDRGYGYTF TGTGCCAGCAGCTTTGACAGGGGATATGGCTACACCTTC
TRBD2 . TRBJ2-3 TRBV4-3 CASSQDRASGTPDTQYF TGCGCCAGCAGCCAAGATCGCGCTAGCGGGACCCCAGATACGCAGTATTTT
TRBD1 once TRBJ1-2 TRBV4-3 CASSQEVRTGKLGGYTF TGCGCCAGCAGCCAAGAGGTCAGGACAGGAAAGTTGGGTGGCTACACCTTC
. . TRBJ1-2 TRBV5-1 CASSLADSNYGYTF TGCGCCAGCAGCTTGGCGGACAGCAACTATGGCTACACCTTC
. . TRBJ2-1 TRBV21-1 CASSRFGGSANEQFF TGTGCCAGCAGCAGATTCGGAGGATCGGCCAATGAGCAGTTCTTC
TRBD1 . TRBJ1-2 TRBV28 CASRGTGVSGYTF TGTGCCAGCCGAGGGACAGGGGTCTCTGGCTACACCTTC